Below, 7 T cell receptor beta chains from the same sample are listed, as sequenced in a study of blood T cell repertoires in COVID-19. Sequenced by immunoSEQ multiplex PCR; TCRdb stores in-frame clones only, minus some. The profile shows some 240,000 clones, 70% to 85% of them singletons. The sequenced sample was peripheral blood. The receptors were gathered from a man over 45 with active or convalescent COVID-19.

The chain has TRBV6-2 or TRBV6-3 and TRBJ2-1; TRBD1 aligns across 8 bases. There are 17 residues in the CDR3. V gave up 6 bases and J gave up 3 bases; unmatched junction bases: 13. Looked up from germline, CDR1 is MNHEY and CDR2 is SVGEGT. The CDR3 sequence: CASSHLKTGGLYNEQFF. CDR3 bases: TGTGCCAGCAGCCACTTAAAAACAGGGGGGCTCTACAATGAGCAGTTCTTC.

The chain has TRBV2 and TRBJ1-2; TRBD1 agrees at 10 bases. With 1 base clipped from V and 5 bases from J, the junction kept 1 base outside the gene matches. The CDR3 spans 14 residues. Germline assignment: CDR1 SNHLY and CDR2 FYNNEI. CDR3: CASSEGTGGYGYTF. The CDR3 bases are TGTGCCAGCAGTGAAGGGACAGGGGGTTATGGCTACACCTTC.

The chain is built from TRBV10-2 and TRBJ1-1; weak D call: TRBD1 (5 bases). V was shortened by 6 bases and J by 0 bases, with 14 bases between the two germline ends. This CDR3 spans 15 amino acids. Looked up from germline, CDR1 is WSHSY and CDR2 is SAAADI. This CDR3 is CASRSQGGLNTEAFF. The DNA for the CDR3 is TGCGCCAGCAGATCCCAGGGAGGGCTGAACACTGAAGCTTTCTTT.

The chain links TRBV2 to TRBJ2-3; no reliable D call. With 8 bases removed from V and 0 bases from J, the gap between germline ends came to 9 bases. The CDR3 is 13 residues long. The V gene's germline CDR1 is SNHLY and CDR2 FYNNEI. The CDR3 DNA follows: TGTGCCAGCGCGAGGTCTAGCACAGATACGCAGTATTTT. Residues: CASARSSTDTQYF.

This clone was recorded only once. The V and J genes are TRBV11-2 and TRBJ1-2; 9 nucleotides match TRBD1. Germline CDR1 and CDR2: SGHAT and FQNNGV. The CDR3 is 17 amino acids. V lost 5 bases and J lost 5; bases outside the gene matches: 15. In nucleotides, the CDR3 is TGTGCCAGCAGCCCAGGGACAGGGAGGCCCCCCCTGTATGGCTACACCTTC. Translation: CASSPGTGRPPLYGYTF.

The V call is TRBV7-3, the J call TRBJ2-1, with a possible D match to TRBD2 (6 bases). Trimming cost V 2 bases and J 12 bases, with 14 bases left between them. CDR1 and CDR2 (germline): SGHTA, FQGTGA. The CDR3 contains 13 residues. The CDR3 protein is CASSLAQRTTQFF. The CDR3, as DNA: TGTGCCAGCAGCTTAGCCCAACGGACTACGCAGTTCTTC. The full variable domain, its missing parts supplied by reference TRBV7-3 and TRBJ2-1, is GAGVSQTPSNKVTEKGKYVELRCDPISGHTALYWYRQSLGQGPEFLIYFQGTGAADDSGLPNDRFFAVRPEGSVSTLKIQRTERGDSAVYLCASSLAQRTTQFFGPGTRLTVL.

J is TRBJ2-3 and V is TRBV7-3, with D unresolved. The V gene's germline CDR1 is SGHTA and CDR2 FQGTGA. The CDR3 totals 19 residues. V gave up 3 bases and J gave up 1 base, with 23 bases separating them. The DNA of the CDR3 is TGTGCCAGCAGCTTGGGTGCTTACTCCTTTAGACTTGGCACAGATACGCAGTATTTT. It translates to CASSLGAYSFRLGTDTQYF.